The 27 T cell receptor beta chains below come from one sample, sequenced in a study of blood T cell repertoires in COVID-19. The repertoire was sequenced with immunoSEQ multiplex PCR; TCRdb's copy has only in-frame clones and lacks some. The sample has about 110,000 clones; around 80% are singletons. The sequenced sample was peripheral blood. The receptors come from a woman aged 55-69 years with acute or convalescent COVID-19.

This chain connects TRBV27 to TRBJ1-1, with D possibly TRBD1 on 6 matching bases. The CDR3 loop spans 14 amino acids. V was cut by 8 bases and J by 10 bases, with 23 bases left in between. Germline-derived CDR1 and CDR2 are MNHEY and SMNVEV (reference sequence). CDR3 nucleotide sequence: TGTGCCAGCTACACCTTAGGGGGAAGTCGAGCAGCTTTCTTT. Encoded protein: CASYTLGGSRAAFF.

The CDR3 region is CASSEWTGATYEQYF. The CDR3 DNA is TGTGCCAGCTCAGAATGGACAGGGGCCACCTACGAGCAGTACTTC. The chain combines TRBV18 with TRBJ2-7, with 9 bases fitting TRBD1. The germline CDR1 and CDR2 sequences are KGHSH and LQKENI. The CDR3 covers 15 residues. J gave up 2 bases and V 5 bases, and 7 bases lay outside the gene matches.

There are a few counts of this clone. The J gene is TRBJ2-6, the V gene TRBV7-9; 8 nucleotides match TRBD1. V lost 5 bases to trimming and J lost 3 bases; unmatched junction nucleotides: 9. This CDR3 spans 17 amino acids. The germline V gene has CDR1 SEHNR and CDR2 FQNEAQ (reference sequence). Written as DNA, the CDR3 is TGTGCCAGCAGCCCTCGGACAGGGTATGATGGGGCCAACGTCCTGACTTTC. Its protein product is CASSPRTGYDGANVLTF.

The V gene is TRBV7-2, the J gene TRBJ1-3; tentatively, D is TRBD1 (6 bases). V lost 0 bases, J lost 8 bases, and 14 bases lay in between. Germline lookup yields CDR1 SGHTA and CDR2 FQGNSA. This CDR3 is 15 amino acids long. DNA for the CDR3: TGTGCCAGCAGCTTAGCAGGGTTTAAGGGGGACACCATATATTTT. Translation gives CASSLAGFKGDTIYF. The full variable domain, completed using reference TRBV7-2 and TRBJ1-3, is GAGVSQSPSNKVTEKGKDVELRCDPISGHTALYWYRQSLGQGLEFLIYFQGNSAPDKSGLPSDRFSAERTGGSVSTLTIQRTQQEDSAVYLCASSLAGFKGDTIYFGEGSWLTVV.

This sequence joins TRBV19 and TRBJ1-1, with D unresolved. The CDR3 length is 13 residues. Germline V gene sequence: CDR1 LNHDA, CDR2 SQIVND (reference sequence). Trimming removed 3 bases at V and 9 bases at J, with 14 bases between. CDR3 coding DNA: TGTGCCAGTAGTATTGGAGTAGGTAGTAAAGCTTTCTTT. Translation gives CASSIGVGSKAFF.

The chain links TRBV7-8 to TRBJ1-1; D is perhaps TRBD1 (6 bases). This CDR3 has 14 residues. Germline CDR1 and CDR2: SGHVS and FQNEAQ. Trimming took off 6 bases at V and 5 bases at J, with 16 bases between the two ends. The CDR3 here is CASSSISRGTEAFF. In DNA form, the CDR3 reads TGTGCCAGCAGTTCGATCTCGAGGGGGACTGAAGCTTTCTTT.

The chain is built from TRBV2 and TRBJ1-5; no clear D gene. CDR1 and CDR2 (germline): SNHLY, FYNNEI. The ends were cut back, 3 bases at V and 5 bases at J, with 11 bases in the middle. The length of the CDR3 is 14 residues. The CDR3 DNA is TGTGCCAGCAGTGATGTTGGCCGTTATCAGCCCCAGCATTTT. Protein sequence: CASSDVGRYQPQHF.

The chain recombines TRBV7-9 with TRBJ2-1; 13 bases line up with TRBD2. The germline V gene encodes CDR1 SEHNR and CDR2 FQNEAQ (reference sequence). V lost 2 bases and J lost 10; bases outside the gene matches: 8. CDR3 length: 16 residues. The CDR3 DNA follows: TGTGCCAGCAGCTTATCAGGACTAGCGGGAGTAAGGGAGCAGTTCTTC. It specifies CASSLSGLAGVREQFF. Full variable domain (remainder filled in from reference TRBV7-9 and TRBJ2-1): DTGVSQNPRHKITKRGQNVTFRCDPISEHNRLYWYRQTLGQGPEFLTYFQNEAQLEKSRLLSDRFSAERPKGSFSTLEIQRTEQGDSAMYLCASSLSGLAGVREQFFGPGTRLTVL.

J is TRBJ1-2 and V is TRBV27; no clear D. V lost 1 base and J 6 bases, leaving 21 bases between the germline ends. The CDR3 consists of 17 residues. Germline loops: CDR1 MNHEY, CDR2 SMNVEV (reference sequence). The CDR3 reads CASSLFGQAFPTNGYTF. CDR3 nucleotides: TGTGCCAGCAGTTTATTTGGCCAGGCCTTCCCTACGAATGGCTACACCTTC.

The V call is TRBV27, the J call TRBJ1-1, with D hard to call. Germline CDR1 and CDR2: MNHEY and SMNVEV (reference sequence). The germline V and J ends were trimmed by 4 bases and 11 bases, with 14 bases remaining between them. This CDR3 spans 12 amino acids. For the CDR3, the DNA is TGTGCCAGCAGTTCCACCGGTGAGGGCGCTTTCTTT. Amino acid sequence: CASSSTGEGAFF.

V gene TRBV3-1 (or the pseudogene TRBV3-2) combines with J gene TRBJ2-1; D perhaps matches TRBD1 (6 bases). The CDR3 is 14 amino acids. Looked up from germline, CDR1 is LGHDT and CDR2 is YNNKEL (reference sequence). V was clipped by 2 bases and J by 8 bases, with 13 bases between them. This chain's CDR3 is CASSQMLGGDEQFF. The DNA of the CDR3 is TGTGCCAGCAGCCAAATGCTTGGGGGCGATGAGCAGTTCTTC.

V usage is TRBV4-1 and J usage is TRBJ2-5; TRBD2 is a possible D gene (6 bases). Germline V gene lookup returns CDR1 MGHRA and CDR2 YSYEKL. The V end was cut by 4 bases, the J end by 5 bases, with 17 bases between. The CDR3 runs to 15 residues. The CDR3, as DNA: TGCGCCAGCAGCCTCGGAGCTAGCGTTACGGAGACCCAGTACTTC. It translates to CASSLGASVTETQYF.

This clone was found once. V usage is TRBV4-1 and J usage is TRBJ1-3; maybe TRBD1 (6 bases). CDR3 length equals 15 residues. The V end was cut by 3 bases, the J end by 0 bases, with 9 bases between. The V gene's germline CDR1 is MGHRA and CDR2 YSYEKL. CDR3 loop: CASSQDSSSGNTIYF. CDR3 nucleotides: TGCGCCAGCAGCCAGGACAGTAGCTCTGGAAACACCATATATTTT.

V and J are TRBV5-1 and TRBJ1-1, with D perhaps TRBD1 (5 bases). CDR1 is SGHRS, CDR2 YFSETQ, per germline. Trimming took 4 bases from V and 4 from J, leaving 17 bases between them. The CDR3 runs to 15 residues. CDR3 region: CASSLDGVGGTEAFF. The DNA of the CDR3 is TGCGCCAGCAGCCTGGATGGGGTCGGGGGCACTGAAGCTTTCTTT.

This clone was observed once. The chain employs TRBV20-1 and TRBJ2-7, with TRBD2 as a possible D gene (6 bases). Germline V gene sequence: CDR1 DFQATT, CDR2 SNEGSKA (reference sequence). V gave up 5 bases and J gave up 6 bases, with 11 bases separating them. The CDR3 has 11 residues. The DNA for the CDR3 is TGCAGTGCTGGATCCGGGAGCGAGCAGTACTTC. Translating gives CSAGSGSEQYF.

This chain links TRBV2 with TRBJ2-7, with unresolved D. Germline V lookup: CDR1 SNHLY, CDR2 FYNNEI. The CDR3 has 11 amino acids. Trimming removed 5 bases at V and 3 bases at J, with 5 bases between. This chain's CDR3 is CASSRSYEQYF. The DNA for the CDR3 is TGTGCCAGCAGTCGCAGCTACGAGCAGTACTTC.

The CDR3 DNA reads TGTGCCAGCAGTGACGCTGGCAGGGTGAACACTGAAGCTTTCTTT. Translation gives CASSDAGRVNTEAFF. The rearrangement links TRBV6-1 to TRBJ1-1; maybe TRBD1 (5 bases). The CDR3 is 15 residues long. V lost 3 bases, J lost 0 bases, and 11 bases lay in between. Germline CDR1 is MNHNS and CDR2 is SASEGT.

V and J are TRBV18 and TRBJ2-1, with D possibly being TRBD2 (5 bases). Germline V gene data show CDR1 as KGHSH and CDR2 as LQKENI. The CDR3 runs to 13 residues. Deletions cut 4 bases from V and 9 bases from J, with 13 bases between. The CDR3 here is CASSQTSYREQFF. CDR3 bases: TGTGCCAGCTCACAAACTAGTTATCGTGAGCAGTTCTTC.

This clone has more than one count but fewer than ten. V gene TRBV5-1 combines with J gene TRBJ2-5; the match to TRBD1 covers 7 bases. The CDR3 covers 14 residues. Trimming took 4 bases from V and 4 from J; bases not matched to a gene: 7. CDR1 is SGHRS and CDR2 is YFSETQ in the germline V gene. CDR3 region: CASSLGTAGETQYF. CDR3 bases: TGCGCCAGCAGCCTCGGGACAGCTGGAGAGACCCAGTACTTC.

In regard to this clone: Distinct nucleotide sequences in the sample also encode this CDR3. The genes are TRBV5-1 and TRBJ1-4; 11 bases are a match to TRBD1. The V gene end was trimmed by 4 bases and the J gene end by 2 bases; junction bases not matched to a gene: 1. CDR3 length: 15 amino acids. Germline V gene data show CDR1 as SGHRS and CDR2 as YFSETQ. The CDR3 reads CASSGQGATNEKLFF. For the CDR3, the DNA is TGCGCCAGCAGCGGACAGGGGGCGACTAATGAAAAACTGTTTTTT.

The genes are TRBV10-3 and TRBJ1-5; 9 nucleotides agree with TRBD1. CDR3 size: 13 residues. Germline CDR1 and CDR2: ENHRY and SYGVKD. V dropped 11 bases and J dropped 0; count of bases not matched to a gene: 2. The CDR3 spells CAPQGASNQPQHF. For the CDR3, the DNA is TGTGCCCCACAGGGGGCTAGCAATCAGCCCCAGCATTTT.

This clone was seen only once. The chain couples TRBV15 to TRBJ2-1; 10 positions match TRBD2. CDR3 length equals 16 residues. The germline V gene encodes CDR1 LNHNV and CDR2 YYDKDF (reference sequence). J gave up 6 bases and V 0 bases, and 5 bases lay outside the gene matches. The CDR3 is CATSRDPSGRANEQFF. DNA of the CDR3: TGTGCCACCAGCAGAGATCCCAGCGGGAGGGCCAATGAGCAGTTCTTC.

Here the CDR3 DNA reads TGTGCCAGCAGTCGGGAGGGCGGGGTCGGAAACATTCAGTACTTC. It encodes CASSREGGVGNIQYF. The rearrangement joins TRBV28 to TRBJ2-4; 8 nucleotides align to TRBD2. After removal of 5 bases from V and 6 bases from J, the junction contained 9 bases not matched to a gene. Germline assignment: CDR1 MDHEN and CDR2 SYDVKM. This CDR3 comprises 15 residues.

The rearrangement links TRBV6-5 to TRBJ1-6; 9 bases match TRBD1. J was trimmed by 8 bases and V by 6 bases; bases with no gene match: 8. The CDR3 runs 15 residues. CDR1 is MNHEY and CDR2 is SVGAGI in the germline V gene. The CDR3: CASSSLDRGYSPLHF. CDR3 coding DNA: TGTGCCAGCAGCTCCCTCGACAGGGGGTATTCACCCCTCCACTTT.

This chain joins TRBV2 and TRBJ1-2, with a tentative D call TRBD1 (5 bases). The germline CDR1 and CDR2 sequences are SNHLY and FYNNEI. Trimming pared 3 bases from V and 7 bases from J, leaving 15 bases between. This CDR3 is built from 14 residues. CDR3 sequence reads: CASSDLGQGSGYTF. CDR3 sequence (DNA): TGTGCCAGCAGTGATCTAGGGCAGGGATCTGGCTACACCTTC. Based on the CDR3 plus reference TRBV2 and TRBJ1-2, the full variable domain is EPEVTQTPSHQVTQMGQEVILRCVPISNHLYFYWYRQILGQKVEFLVSFYNNEISEKSEIFDDQFSVERPDGSNFTLKIRSTKLEDSAMYFCASSDLGQGSGYTFGSGTRLTVV.

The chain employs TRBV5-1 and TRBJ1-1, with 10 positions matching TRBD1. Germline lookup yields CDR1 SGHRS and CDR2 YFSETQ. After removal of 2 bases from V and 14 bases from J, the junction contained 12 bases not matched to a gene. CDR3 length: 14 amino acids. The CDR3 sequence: CASSFVGTGDLGFF. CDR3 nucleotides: TGCGCCAGCAGCTTTGTAGGGACAGGGGATTTGGGGTTCTTT.

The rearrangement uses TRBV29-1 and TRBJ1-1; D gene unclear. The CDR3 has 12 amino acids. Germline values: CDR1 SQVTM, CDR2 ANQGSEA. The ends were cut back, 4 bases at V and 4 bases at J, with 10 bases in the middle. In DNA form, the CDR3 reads TGCAGCGTTGGAGGGTCCCCCACTGAAGCTTTCTTT. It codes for CSVGGSPTEAFF.